A selection of T cell receptor beta chains follows, all from one sample in a study of blood T cell repertoires in COVID-19. Profiled with immunoSEQ multiplex PCR; TCRdb holds only in-frame clones, not every one. The sample yields some 340,000 clones, 90% to 95% seen once. The sequencing sample was made of PBMCs or T cells enriched from blood (not recorded which). The receptors derive from a woman aged 25-40 years who had been exposed to COVID-19. CDR3s leave out the opening cysteine and the closing phenylalanine or tryptophan. Size is omitted from some rows. Given values are once, few, many or a class for expanded clones.

>TRBJ2-7|TRBV3-1/TRBV3-2|NA
ASSQAGVGSYEQY
>TRBJ2-3|TRBV5-1|NA
ASSFQRGFSEAQY
>TRBJ1-5|TRBV19|NA
ASSRGQGESSNQPQH
>TRBJ2-1|TRBV6-5|NA
ASSYSSGTAYNEQF
>TRBJ2-3|TRBV5-5|NA
ASSLSGVDQGTQY
>TRBJ1-6|TRBV9|NA
ASSPRGAGGEPLH
>TRBJ2-3|TRBV11-2|NA
ASSYVAGGRDTQY
>TRBJ2-1|TRBV4-1|NA
ASSQAGTGGTRASYNEQF
>TRBJ2-2|TRBV7-6|NA
ASSFAGRSTGELF
>TRBJ1-2|TRBV11-1|few
ASSPSRGNYGYT
>TRBJ2-2|TRBV5-5|NA
ASSLRDNTGELF
>TRBJ2-1|TRBV4-2|NA
ASSQDYRGGNNEQF
>TRBJ2-7|TRBV7-7|NA
ASSPGRGFSYEQY
>TRBJ2-3|TRBV9|few
ASSITGGTDTQY
>TRBJ1-1|TRBV27|NA
ASSNGGGYRNTEAF
>TRBJ1-4|TRBV5-3|NA
ARSLIRGLEKLF
>TRBJ2-7|TRBV6-1|NA
ASSAQWGQGAYEQY
>TRBJ1-5|TRBV3-1/TRBV3-2|NA
ASSQDLNQPQH
>TRBJ1-1|TRBV2|NA
ASRDRVRADTAF
>TRBJ2-1|TRBV4-2|NA
ASSQDRTGHNEQF
>TRBJ2-6|TRBV5-1|NA
ASSLGYLAGGSGANVLT
>TRBJ2-1|TRBV5-1|NA
ASRMDSYNEQF
>TRBJ1-2|TRBV6-5|NA
ASSYDSSGYT
>TRBJ2-3|TRBV7-6|NA
ASSLEASGGVSTDTQY
>TRBJ1-5|TRBV13|NA
ASSYQGVLGNQPQH
>TRBJ2-7|TRBV11-2|NA
ASSLHPGSWGYEQY
>TRBJ1-1|TRBV11-1|NA
ASSITGGKNTEAF
>TRBJ1-3|TRBV5-1|NA
ASKRDGTTGNTIY
>TRBJ1-6|TRBV9|NA
ASSVAGLSSYNSPLH
>TRBJ1-1|TRBV5-5|NA
ASSLQNTEAF
>TRBJ2-2|TRBV7-2|NA
ASSSRRGKNTGELF
>TRBJ1-1|TRBV6-1|NA
ASSDASGWDSLMNTEAF
>TRBJ1-5|TRBV7-6|NA
ASSPSLNQPQH
>TRBJ2-1|TRBV4-2|once
ASSQVASGDYYNEQF
>TRBJ2-7|TRBV7-2|NA
ASSLVSSNYEQY
>TRBJ1-5|TRBV19|NA
ASSITTGNQPQH
>TRBJ2-2|TRBV11-2|NA
ASSALLTDTNTGELF
>TRBJ2-3|TRBV5-4|NA
ASSLETRLKDTQY
>TRBJ1-2|TRBV21-1|NA
ASSPCGGYT
>TRBJ1-2|TRBV5-4|NA
ASSLGVRPNYGYT
>TRBJ1-2|TRBV6-2/TRBV6-3|NA
ASSYSSGRRE
>TRBJ2-2|TRBV7-6|NA
ASSPTANTGELF
>TRBJ2-7|TRBV9|NA
ASSVGQGAREQY
>TRBJ2-3|TRBV2|NA
ASSVSFGDTQY
>TRBJ1-5|TRBV28|few
ASSPFARADNWNQPQH
>TRBJ1-1|TRBV12-5|NA
ASGLVLGQGSEAF
>TRBJ1-5|TRBV18|NA
ASSPSTGDSNQPQH
>TRBJ2-7|TRBV9|NA
ASSPSGTGGVEQY
>TRBJ1-2|TRBV2|NA
ASSMGQGSNYGYT
>TRBJ1-6|TRBV27|NA
ASSFKGQGGYNSPLH
>TRBJ2-1|TRBV9|NA
ASSVGNSGAYNEQF
>TRBJ1-3|TRBV12-3/TRBV12-4|NA
ASSARENTIY
>TRBJ1-4|TRBV5-4|NA
ASSRTGGIGEKLF
>TRBJ1-5|TRBV30|NA
AWSEDSYQPQH
>TRBJ1-6|TRBV13|NA
ASSSYRGGYNSPLH
>TRBJ2-7|TRBV6-2/TRBV6-3|NA
ASSYGLAGSYEQY
>TRBJ1-3|TRBV18|NA
ASSSLPGQGVGNTIY
>TRBJ1-1|TRBV7-9|NA
ASSLGTPNTEAF
>TRBJ2-5|TRBV7-2|NA
ASSFRGQETQY